This T cell receptor (beta chain) is from a study of CD8 T cells in Susac syndrome. About 0.5 to 1 ug RNA was reverse transcribed with random hexamers. Coverage of TCR beta CDR3 amplification by immunoSEQ multiplex PCR extended to 54 Vbeta and 13 Jbeta. Each CDR3 protein gets one entry after TCRdb re-called the immunoSEQ multiplex PCR reads with MiXCR. The sample yields 100,000 to 150,000 distinct CDR3 sequences, around 95% seen once. The CDR3 loop spans 16 amino acids. Germline CDR1 is MGHRA and CDR2 is YSYEKL. V was cut by 0 bases and J by 6 bases, with 17 bases left in between. This clonotype has a handful of counts.

The rearrangement uses TRBV4-1 and TRBJ1-1; D is undetermined. This clonotype was obtained from a human donor in good health. The sequenced material came from CD4+ T cells from PBMCs. The CDR3: CASSQDSRRPGAEAFF. CDR3 in DNA: TGCGCCAGCAGCCAAGATTCCCGACGCCCTGGCGCTGAAGCTTTCTTT.